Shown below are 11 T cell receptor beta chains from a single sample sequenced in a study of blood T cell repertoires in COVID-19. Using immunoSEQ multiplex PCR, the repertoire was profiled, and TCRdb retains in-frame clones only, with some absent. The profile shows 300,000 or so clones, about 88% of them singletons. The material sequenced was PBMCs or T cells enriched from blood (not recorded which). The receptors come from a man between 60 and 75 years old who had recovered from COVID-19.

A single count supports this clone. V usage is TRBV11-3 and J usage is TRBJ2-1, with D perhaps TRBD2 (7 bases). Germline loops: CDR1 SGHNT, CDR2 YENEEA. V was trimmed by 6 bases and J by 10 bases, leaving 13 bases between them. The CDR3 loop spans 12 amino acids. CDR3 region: CASREGGGEQFF. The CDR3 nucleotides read TGTGCCAGCAGAGAGGGGGGGGGAGAGCAGTTCTTC.

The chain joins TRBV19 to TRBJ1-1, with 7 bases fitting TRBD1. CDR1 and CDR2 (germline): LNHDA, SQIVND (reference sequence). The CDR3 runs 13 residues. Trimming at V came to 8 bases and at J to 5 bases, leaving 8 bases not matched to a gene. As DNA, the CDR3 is TGTGCCAGTGGATCAGGGGGGATAACTGAAGCTTTCTTT. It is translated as CASGSGGITEAFF.

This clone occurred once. CDR3 DNA sequence: TGTGCCAGCAGCTTAGATGGGAGCACCGGGGAGCTGTTTTTT. Its translation is CASSLDGSTGELFF. The chain links TRBV11-2 to TRBJ2-2; D may be TRBD2 (5 bases). The V gene lost 0 bases and the J gene lost 4 bases, with 6 bases spanning the gap. Germline V CDR1 and CDR2: SGHAT, FQNNGV. The CDR3 loop spans 14 amino acids.

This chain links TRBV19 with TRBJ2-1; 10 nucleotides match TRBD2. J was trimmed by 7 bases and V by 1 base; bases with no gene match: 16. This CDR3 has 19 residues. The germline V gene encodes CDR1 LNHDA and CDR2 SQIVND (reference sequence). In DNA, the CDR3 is TGTGCCAGTAGTATAGGGCCGCTGGCTAGCGGGAGATTACGGAATGAGCAGTTCTTC. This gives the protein CASSIGPLASGRLRNEQFF. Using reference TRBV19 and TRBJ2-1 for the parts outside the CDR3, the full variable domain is DGGITQSPKYLFRKEGQNVTLSCEQNLNHDAMYWYRQDPGQGLRLIYYSQIVNDFQKGDIAEGYSVSREKKESFPLTVTSAQKNPTAFYLCASSIGPLASGRLRNEQFFGPGTRLTVL.

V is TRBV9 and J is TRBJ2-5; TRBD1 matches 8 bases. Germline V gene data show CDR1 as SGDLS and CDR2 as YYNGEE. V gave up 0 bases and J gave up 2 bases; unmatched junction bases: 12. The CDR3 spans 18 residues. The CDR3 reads CASSVAGTGTRIQETQYF. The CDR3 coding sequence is TGTGCCAGCAGCGTAGCGGGGACAGGAACACGGATACAAGAGACCCAGTACTTC. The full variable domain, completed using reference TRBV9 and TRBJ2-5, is DSGVTQTPKHLITATGQRVTLRCSPRSGDLSVYWYQQSLDQGLQFLIQYYNGEERAKGNILERFSAQQFPDLHSELNLSSLELGDSALYFCASSVAGTGTRIQETQYFGPGTRLLVL.

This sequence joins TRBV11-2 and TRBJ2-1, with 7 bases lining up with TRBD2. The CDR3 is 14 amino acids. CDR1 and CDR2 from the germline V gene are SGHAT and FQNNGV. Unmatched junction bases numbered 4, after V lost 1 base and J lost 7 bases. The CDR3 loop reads CASSLAGGRNEQFF. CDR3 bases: TGTGCCAGCAGCTTAGCGGGGGGACGAAATGAGCAGTTCTTC.

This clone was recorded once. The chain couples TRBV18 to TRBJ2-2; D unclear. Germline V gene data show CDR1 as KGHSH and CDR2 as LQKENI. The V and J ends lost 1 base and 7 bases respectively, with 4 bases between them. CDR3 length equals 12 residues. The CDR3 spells CASSPRGGELFF. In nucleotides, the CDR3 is TGTGCCAGCTCACCACGCGGCGGGGAGCTGTTTTTT.

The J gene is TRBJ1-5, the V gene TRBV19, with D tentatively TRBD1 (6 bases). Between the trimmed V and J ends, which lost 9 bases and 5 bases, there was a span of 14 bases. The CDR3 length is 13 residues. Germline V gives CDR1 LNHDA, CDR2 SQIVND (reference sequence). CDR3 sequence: CASLGQRDQPQHF. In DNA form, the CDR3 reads TGTGCCAGCCTCGGACAGAGGGATCAGCCCCAGCATTTT.

The CDR3 DNA follows: TGTGCCAGCAGCTTGACAGGGGGTCGTTACAATGAGCAGTTCTTC. Its translation: CASSLTGGRYNEQFF. This sequence joins TRBV7-2 and TRBJ2-1; 9 bases are a match to TRBD1. The CDR3 is made up of 15 amino acids. Germline CDR1 reads SGHTA; CDR2 reads FQGNSA. V lost 3 bases to trimming and J lost 4 bases; unmatched junction nucleotides: 4.

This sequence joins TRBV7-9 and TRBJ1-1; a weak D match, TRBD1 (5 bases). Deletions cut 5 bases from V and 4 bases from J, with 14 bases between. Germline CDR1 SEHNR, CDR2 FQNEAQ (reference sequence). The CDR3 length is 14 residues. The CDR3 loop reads CASSHTSGGTEAFF. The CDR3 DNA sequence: TGTGCCAGCAGCCACACCTCGGGGGGCACTGAAGCTTTCTTT. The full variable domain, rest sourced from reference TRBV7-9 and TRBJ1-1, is DTGVSQNPRHKITKRGQNVTFRCDPISEHNRLYWYRQTLGQGPEFLTYFQNEAQLEKSRLLSDRFSAERPKGSFSTLEIQRTEQGDSAMYLCASSHTSGGTEAFFGQGTRLTVV.

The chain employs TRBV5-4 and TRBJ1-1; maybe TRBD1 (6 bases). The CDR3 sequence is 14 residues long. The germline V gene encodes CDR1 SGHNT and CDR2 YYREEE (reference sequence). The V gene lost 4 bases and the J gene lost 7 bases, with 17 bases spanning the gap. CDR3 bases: TGTGCCAGCAGCCCTGACGGCAGGGGAAATGAAGCTTTCTTT. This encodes CASSPDGRGNEAFF.